This T cell receptor (beta chain) derives from a study of cytomegalovirus exposure and HLA in healthy donors. Study-wide results and caveats: Highest at DRB1 and lowest at HLA-C, TCR association rates differed among HLA loci in a later analysis. Among TCR beta chains, those listed as cytomegalovirus-associated numbered over 150.

About this clone itself: Its specificity is unknown. Other DNA sequences from this sample encode an identical CDR3 as well.

These donors, healthy bone marrow donors, were studied. V lost 0 bases, J lost 0 bases, and 4 bases lay in between. Germline CDR1 and CDR2: SGDLS and YYNGEE. The CDR3 consists of 13 residues. In the PCR, 60 Vbeta and 13 Jbeta primers were used. Assay used: immunoSEQ multiplex PCR; TCRdb lists only in-frame clones, some missing. The data show about 160,000 clones, 65% to 85% seen once. This TCR was recovered from a young woman in good health and CMV-seropositive. The sample taken for sequencing was PBMCs. The J gene is TRBJ2-7, the V gene TRBV9; the D is unclear. This chain's CDR3 is CASSVGSSYEQYF. In DNA, the CDR3 is TGTGCCAGCAGCGTAGGGAGCTCCTACGAGCAGTACTTC.